Presented here are 32 T cell receptor beta chains from one specimen sequenced in a study of CXCR3-negative and CXCR3-positive naive CD8 T cells. The study, taken as a whole, reports: Comparison of naive cells showed more hydrophobic TRB CDR3s in CXCR3-positive than in CXCR3-negative naive cells.

In preparing the TRB cDNA libraries, 5' RACE with UMI labels was used. TCRdb reprocessed the 5' RACE reads, with one entry per CDR3 protein and no DNA. The data include more than 100,000 distinct CDR3 sequences; the top ten clones carry 0.41%. Their antigen targets remain unknown. Material: naive CXCR3+ CD8+ T cells from blood. Subset defined: CD45RO-CCR7+CD27+CD95- naive CD8+ T cells expressing CXCR3 (TNR3+). Source of these receptors: a human donor in good health. Some clones in this sample may be carry-over from other donors' samples.

J is TRBJ1-3 and V is TRBV7-6; the TCRdb D gene call, TRBD1, has no DNA to confirm it. CDR3 length: 14 residues. Germline V CDR1 and CDR2: SGHVS, FNYEAQ. This CDR3 reads CASSLLDRANTIYF.

This chain links TRBV7-9 with TRBJ2-2; TCRdb's assignment of TRBD1 cannot be checked, as there is no DNA. The germline V gene has CDR1 SEHNR and CDR2 FQNEAQ (reference sequence). The CDR3 runs to 15 residues. CDR3 residues: CASSLRGSNTGELFF.

V gene TRBV29-1 combines with J gene TRBJ1-2; checking the TCRdb D call of TRBD1 is not possible without DNA. Germline V gene sequence: CDR1 SQVTM, CDR2 ANQGSEA. This CDR3 is built from 13 residues. The CDR3 here is CSVLRQGNYGYTF.

The chain's CDR3 is CSVLGTVWDYEQYF. This chain links TRBV29-1 with TRBJ2-7; no DNA is available, so the TRBD1 call from TCRdb remains unchecked. The CDR3 consists of 14 residues. Germline assignment: CDR1 SQVTM and CDR2 ANQGSEA.

The chain recombines TRBV6-5 with TRBJ2-2; no DNA is available, so the TRBD1 call from TCRdb remains unchecked. The CDR3 has 14 residues. Germline CDR1 MNHEY, CDR2 SVGAGI. The CDR3 spells CASSGQENTGELFF.

This rearrangement joins TRBV4-3 to TRBJ2-1. This CDR3 spans 16 amino acids. Germline lookup yields CDR1 LGHNA and CDR2 YSLEER. The CDR3 sequence is CASSQESGSSYNEQFF.

The gene calls are TRBV4-1 and TRBJ1-2; no DNA is available, so the TRBD1 call from TCRdb remains unchecked. CDR1 is MGHRA, CDR2 YSYEKL, per germline. This CDR3 is built from 15 residues. CDR3 region: CASSQPLLGRGGYTF.

The V gene is TRBV19, the J gene TRBJ2-2; lacking DNA, the TRBD1 call made by TCRdb goes unchecked. In germline, CDR1 is LNHDA, CDR2 SQIVND (reference sequence). The CDR3 contains 12 residues. This CDR3 is CASAAGAGELFF.

The chain links TRBV28 to TRBJ2-7; TCRdb outputs TRBD1, but without DNA this stays unchecked. CDR1 and CDR2 from the germline V gene are MDHEN and SYDVKM. The CDR3 extends over 14 amino acids. CDR3 amino acids: CASSQQGGLYEQYF.

This chain joins TRBV29-1 and TRBJ2-2. The germline CDR1 and CDR2 sequences are SQVTM and ANQGSEA. The CDR3 consists of 13 residues. CDR3: CSGKMGNTGELFF.

The chain links TRBV5-1 to TRBJ2-7. The CDR3 totals 14 residues. Germline V gene lookup returns CDR1 SGHRS and CDR2 YFSETQ. The CDR3 spells CASSLVGSFYEQYF.

CDR3: CASSEIDYSSYNSPLHF. V usage is TRBV6-1 and J usage is TRBJ1-6. The CDR3 is 17 amino acids. Per the germline V gene, CDR1 is MNHNS and CDR2 is SASEGT.

The chain recombines TRBV12-3 or TRBV12-4 with TRBJ2-7; the TCRdb call, TRBD2, lacks DNA for checking. CDR3 length: 15 residues. The CDR3 protein is CASSQGLAGVVEQYF.

The chain has TRBV7-6 and TRBJ2-1; lacking DNA, the TRBD1 call made by TCRdb goes unchecked. This CDR3 contains 16 residues. Germline lookup yields CDR1 SGHVS and CDR2 FNYEAQ. The CDR3 spells CASSLQVGGRYNEQFF.

J is TRBJ2-5 and V is TRBV6-5; TCRdb names TRBD2, which stays unverified in the absence of DNA. The CDR3 is 14 amino acids. Germline lookup yields CDR1 MNHEY and CDR2 SVGAGI. CDR3 residues: CASSILAGQETQYF.

This chain links TRBV29-1 with TRBJ2-5; as DNA is missing, the TRBD1 call by TCRdb cannot be tested. CDR3 length: 12 amino acids. From germline, CDR1 is SQVTM and CDR2 ANQGSEA. This CDR3 reads CSVPGVGETQYF.

The CDR3 is CSVAGTDTQYF. The chain has TRBV29-1 and TRBJ2-3. From germline, CDR1 is SQVTM and CDR2 ANQGSEA. CDR3 size: 11 residues.

The chain joins TRBV28 to TRBJ2-5; the D call from TCRdb, TRBD1, cannot be confirmed without DNA. Germline CDR1 is MDHEN and CDR2 is SYDVKM. This CDR3 region has 15 residues. CDR3 amino acids: CASSQPTGGVETQYF.

This chain's CDR3 is CASRALYSNQPQHF. The rearrangement uses TRBV28 and TRBJ1-5. The CDR3 is 14 amino acids. Germline CDR1 and CDR2: MDHEN and SYDVKM.

V is TRBV3-1 and J is TRBJ2-7. The germline CDR1 and CDR2 sequences are LGHDT and YNNKEL (reference sequence). The CDR3 extends over 12 amino acids. The CDR3 loop is CASSQGVFEQYF.

J is TRBJ2-1 and V is TRBV19. CDR3 length: 12 residues. Germline V CDR1 and CDR2: LNHDA, SQIVND (reference sequence). CDR3 loop: CASSYRGNEQFF.

This chain links TRBV11-2 with TRBJ2-3; TCRdb gives TRBD2 as the D gene, but with no DNA this cannot be confirmed. CDR1 and CDR2 from the germline V gene are SGHAT and FQNNGV. The CDR3 runs 13 residues. This chain's CDR3 is CASRWEAGGTQYF.

The V and J genes are TRBV6-6 and TRBJ2-7. The length of the CDR3 is 15 residues. Germline V gene sequence: CDR1 MNHNY, CDR2 SVGAGI (reference sequence). The CDR3 protein is CASSYSMPQTYEQYF.

The rearrangement uses TRBV5-6 and TRBJ2-7; there is no DNA to check the TCRdb D call of TRBD1. Germline V lookup: CDR1 SGHDT, CDR2 YYEEEE. CDR3 length: 16 amino acids. The CDR3 loop is CASSFPTGEGSYEQYF.

This chain connects TRBV3-1 to TRBJ2-7; TCRdb indicates TRBD2, and absent DNA this call remains unverified. The CDR3 totals 15 residues. Germline V gives CDR1 LGHDT, CDR2 YNNKEL (reference sequence). CDR3 region: CASSQESGGVPEQYF.

This chain joins TRBV29-1 and TRBJ2-5; TCRdb picks TRBD1, but there is no DNA to check that call. Per germline, CDR1 SQVTM and CDR2 ANQGSEA. CDR3 size: 14 residues. CDR3 residues: CSAADRDSQETQYF. Full variable domain (remainder filled in from reference TRBV29-1 and TRBJ2-5): SAVISQKPSRDICQRGTSLTIQCQVDSQVTMMFWYRQQPGQSLTLIATANQGSEATYESGFVIDKFPISRPNLTFSTLTVSNMSPEDSSIYLCSAADRDSQETQYFGPGTRLLVL.

The rearrangement joins TRBV28 to TRBJ2-1; TCRdb selects TRBD1, and the lack of DNA leaves this call unchecked. The germline CDR1 and CDR2 sequences are MDHEN and SYDVKM. The CDR3 runs 14 residues. CDR3: CASSFPDGKNEQFF. The variable domain in full, with the rest retrieved from reference TRBV28 and TRBJ2-1, is DVKVTQSSRYLVKRTGEKVFLECVQDMDHENMFWYRQDPGLGLRLIYFSYDVKMKEKGDIPEGYSVSREKKERFSLILESASTNQTSMYLCASSFPDGKNEQFFGPGTRLTVL.

The chain recombines TRBV20-1 with TRBJ2-3; TCRdb's D call, TRBD1, is unchecked because there is no DNA. CDR1 is DFQATT and CDR2 is SNEGSKA in the germline V gene (reference sequence). This CDR3 is 17 amino acids long. The CDR3 loop reads CSARVAPHRGGTDTQYF.

This sequence joins TRBV9 and TRBJ2-1; TCRdb's assignment of TRBD2 cannot be checked, as there is no DNA. The CDR3 contains 18 residues. Germline lookup yields CDR1 SGDLS and CDR2 YYNGEE. CDR3 sequence reads: CASSVALTLAGVYNEQFF.

V is TRBV6-5 and J is TRBJ2-5; TCRdb proposes TRBD2, but this gene call is untestable without DNA. The CDR3 loop spans 16 amino acids. CDR1 is MNHEY, CDR2 SVGAGI, per germline. This CDR3 reads CASRNNGIRLDKTQYF.

This chain joins TRBV18 and TRBJ2-7; TCRdb gives TRBD1 as the D gene, but with no DNA this cannot be confirmed. CDR1 is KGHSH and CDR2 is LQKENI in the germline V gene. The CDR3 length is 20 residues. The CDR3 loop reads CASSQTSSGTGGRLAYEQYF. Drawing the rest from reference TRBV18 and TRBJ2-7, the complete variable domain is NAGVMQNPRHLVRRRGQEARLRCSPMKGHSHVYWYRQLPEEGLKFMVYLQKENIIDESGMPKERFSAEFPKEGPSILRIQQVVRGDSAAYFCASSQTSSGTGGRLAYEQYFGPGTRLTVT.

V usage is TRBV12-5 and J usage is TRBJ2-3; the TCRdb D gene call, TRBD2, has no DNA to confirm it. Germline assignment: CDR1 LGHNT and CDR2 FRNRAP. This CDR3 contains 16 residues. The CDR3 protein is CASGLVPSGGTDTQYF.